The TCR beta chain described here comes from a study of cytomegalovirus exposure and HLA in healthy donors. Points from the study as a whole: Within a later analysis, the majority of CMV-associated TCR beta chains appeared HLA-restricted. Within an earlier analysis, most TCR beta V segments proved productive either about 90% or about 30% of the time. Whilst most TCR sequences proved rare, a subset of public TCRs occurred across many donors. One variant, a missense change in DCLRE1C, was linked in a later analysis to TCR beta V- and J-gene trimming.

Primers included in the PCR were 60 Vbeta and 13 Jbeta primers. Repertoires were generated with immunoSEQ multiplex PCR, while TCRdb's copy carries only in-frame clones and drops some. Among 120,000 or so clones listed, 75% to 85% were seen once. CDR1 and CDR2 (germline): SEHNR, FQNEAQ (reference sequence). Trimming left V 3 bases short and J 2 bases short, with 11 bases between. The length of the CDR3 is 14 residues. To note about this clone: Its specificity is not known.

The sequenced sample consisted of PBMCs. The chain employs TRBV7-9 and TRBJ2-7, with D hard to call. This clonotype was sampled from a man between 40 and 49 years old in good health and CMV-seronegative. The CDR3 sequence: CASSLSQIPYEQYF. The CDR3 coding sequence is TGTGCCAGCAGCTTGTCACAGATCCCCTACGAGCAGTACTTC.